The 30 T cell receptor beta chains listed next were all sequenced from one sample in a study of draining lymph node invasion in breast cancer. TCRdb fed the bulk RNA-seq reads into MiXCR, producing one record per CDR3 protein. The table lists some 1,900 distinct CDR3 sequences, more than 75% of them singletons. Cells sorted as CD4+ CD45RA- CD25- were taken as memory conventional CD4 T cells. The sequencing input was sorted memory CD4+ effector T cells from a lymph node. The receptors come from a female donor with luminal breast cancer.

The chain has TRBV11-2 and TRBJ2-2; D not resolved. Deletions cut 2 bases from V and 4 bases from J, with 5 bases between. CDR1 is SGHAT, CDR2 FQNNGV, per germline. The CDR3 is made up of 13 amino acids. CDR3 sequence: CASSLSFTGELFF. CDR3 DNA sequence: TGTGCCAGCAGCTTATCCTTCACCGGGGAGCTGTTTTTT.

This clonotype was found a few times. CDR3 protein: CASSFGRNTEAFF. DNA of the CDR3: TGTGCCAGCAGCTTCGGTCGTAACACTGAAGCTTTCTTT. The chain links TRBV5-6 to TRBJ1-1, with no clear D. Trimming took off 2 bases at V and 2 bases at J, with 7 bases between the two ends. The CDR3 extends over 13 amino acids. Germline V lookup: CDR1 SGHDT, CDR2 YYEEEE.

CDR3 nucleotide sequence: TGTGCCAGCAGCTTTTCTGGCGGGCGAGAGACCCAGTACTTC. Translating it yields CASSFSGGRETQYF. The chain employs TRBV7-9 and TRBJ2-5, with D possibly TRBD2 on 5 matching bases. This CDR3 has 14 residues. The V end lost 3 bases, the J end lost 4 bases, and 12 bases lay between the germline ends. From germline, CDR1 is SEHNR and CDR2 FQNEAQ (reference sequence).

The genes are TRBV29-1 and TRBJ1-1; D ambiguous. CDR3 length: 13 amino acids. V lost 7 bases to trimming and J lost 0 bases, with 12 bases between them. Per germline, CDR1 SQVTM and CDR2 ANQGSEA. In nucleotides, the CDR3 is TGCAGCGCACAAGTTTTCATGAACACTGAAGCTTTCTTT. This gives the protein CSAQVFMNTEAFF.

CDR3 sequence reads: CASSPGQGKQPQHF. CDR3 DNA sequence: TGTGCCAGCAGCCCGGGACAGGGGAAACAGCCCCAGCATTTT. The chain uses TRBV3-1 and TRBJ1-5; 10 bases fit TRBD1. The V and J ends lost 4 bases and 7 bases, in that order; junction bases with no gene match: 4. The CDR3 runs to 14 residues. CDR1 and CDR2 from the germline V gene are LGHDT and YNNKEL (reference sequence).

The chain uses TRBV20-1 and TRBJ1-1, with TRBD1 identical over 9 bases. Germline CDR1 DFQATT, CDR2 SNEGSKA (reference sequence). Germline trimming cut 3 bases from V and 4 bases from J; bases unmatched to any gene: 6. The length of the CDR3 is 14 residues. CDR3 sequence: CSASRQGVGTEAFF. In DNA, the CDR3 is TGCAGTGCTAGTCGACAGGGGGTCGGCACTGAAGCTTTCTTT.

The rearrangement joins TRBV20-1 to TRBJ2-7; D might be TRBD1 or TRBD2, each matching 5 bases. The V gene's germline CDR1 is DFQATT and CDR2 SNEGSKA (reference sequence). This CDR3 has 14 amino acids. Deletions cut 5 bases from V and 0 bases from J, with 14 bases between. In DNA form, the CDR3 reads TGCAGTGCTGGGGGAGATCCCAACTCCTACGAGCAGTACTTC. It is translated as CSAGGDPNSYEQYF.

The chain uses TRBV19 and TRBJ2-5; D is tentatively TRBD1 or TRBD2 (5 bases each). Germline lookup yields CDR1 LNHDA and CDR2 SQIVND (reference sequence). The CDR3 totals 16 residues. Between the trimmed V and J ends, which lost 5 bases and 2 bases, there was a span of 18 bases. This CDR3 reads CASSYDPQWGQETQYF. CDR3 coding DNA: TGTGCCAGTAGTTATGACCCTCAATGGGGGCAAGAGACCCAGTACTTC.

The V gene is TRBV11-2, the J gene TRBJ2-1; D might be TRBD1 (5 bases). The V and J ends lost 0 bases and 6 bases respectively, with 9 bases between them. Germline lookup yields CDR1 SGHAT and CDR2 FQNNGV. The CDR3 extends over 14 amino acids. The CDR3 DNA reads as TGTGCCAGCAGCTTAGACAGGGTAGGCAATGAGCAGTTCTTC. Its protein product is CASSLDRVGNEQFF.

This clonotype was counted once. The chain combines TRBV12-3 or TRBV12-4 with TRBJ1-1; a weak D match, TRBD1 (5 bases). Trimming pared 5 bases from V and 1 base from J, leaving 11 bases between. The CDR3 is 14 amino acids. As DNA, the CDR3 is TGTGCCAGCAGTCTTCAGGGAAGGAACACTGAAGCTTTCTTT. It specifies CASSLQGRNTEAFF.

V is TRBV7-3 and J is TRBJ2-7, with 9 nucleotides matching TRBD1. The CDR3 is made up of 15 amino acids. The germline V gene has CDR1 SGHTA and CDR2 FQGTGA. V shed 10 bases and J 7 bases; nucleotides not matched to a gene: 17. This CDR3 reads CANHIRDRDSREQYV. The CDR3 nucleotides read TGTGCCAACCACATCCGGGACAGGGATTCTCGAGAGCAGTACGTC.

This clonotype came up a few times. The chain links TRBV7-9 to TRBJ2-1; D is uncertain. CDR3 length equals 12 residues. V gave up 4 bases and J gave up 4 bases, with 5 bases separating them. Per the germline V gene, CDR1 is SEHNR and CDR2 is FQNEAQ (reference sequence). The chain's CDR3 is CASSSEYNEQFF. The CDR3 region has the DNA TGTGCCAGCAGCTCGGAATACAATGAGCAGTTCTTC. Supplemented by reference TRBV7-9 and TRBJ2-1, the full variable domain reads DTGVSQNPRHKITKRGQNVTFRCDPISEHNRLYWYRQTLGQGPEFLTYFQNEAQLEKSRLLSDRFSAERPKGSFSTLEIQRTEQGDSAMYLCASSSEYNEQFFGPGTRLTVL.

This rearrangement joins TRBV5-1 to TRBJ1-5; weak D call: TRBD1 (5 bases). Between the trimmed V and J ends, which lost 0 bases and 3 bases, there was a span of 10 bases. This CDR3 region has 15 residues. The V gene's germline CDR1 is SGHRS and CDR2 YFSETQ. The DNA of the CDR3 is TGCGCCAGCAGCTTGGGGGGGGGTCTCAATCAGCCCCAGCATTTT. This translates into CASSLGGGLNQPQHF.

The CDR3 DNA follows: TGTGCCACCAGCAGAGCTCGGACTGATCAAGAGACCCAGTACTTC. It codes for CATSRARTDQETQYF. The chain employs TRBV15 and TRBJ2-5, with D possibly matching TRBD2 (5 bases). The CDR3 totals 15 residues. Germline values: CDR1 LNHNV, CDR2 YYDKDF (reference sequence). The ends were cut back, 1 base at V and 2 bases at J, with 11 bases in the middle. Complete variable domain (other parts from reference TRBV15 and TRBJ2-5): DAMVIQNPRYQVTQFGKPVTLSCSQTLNHNVMYWYQQKSSQAPKLLFHYYDKDFNNEADTPDNFQSRRPNTSFCFLDIRSPGLGDTAMYLCATSRARTDQETQYFGPGTRLLVL.

The genes are TRBV3-1 and TRBJ2-5, with 7 positions matching TRBD2. This CDR3 contains 15 residues. Looked up from germline, CDR1 is LGHDT and CDR2 is YNNKEL (reference sequence). V shed 4 bases, J shed 5 bases, and the junction held 10 bases outside the gene matches. The CDR3 is CASSPSAGVGETQYF. CDR3 DNA sequence: TGTGCCAGCAGCCCCTCGGCGGGGGTGGGTGAGACCCAGTACTTC.

This chain links TRBV7-8 with TRBJ2-3; D is perhaps TRBD1 (6 bases). Per germline, CDR1 SGHVS and CDR2 FQNEAQ. Deletions cut 3 bases from V and 4 bases from J, with 17 bases between. The CDR3 covers 16 residues. The CDR3 is CASSLGRGTGSDTQYF. CDR3 bases: TGTGCCAGCAGCTTGGGACGGGGTACAGGGTCAGATACGCAGTATTTT.

The chain has TRBV4-2 and TRBJ2-3, with TRBD2 matching over 9 bases. V lost 1 base, J lost 4 bases, and 15 bases stayed unmatched. The germline CDR1 and CDR2 sequences are LGHNA and YNFKEQ. The CDR3 is 19 residues long. CDR3 nucleotides: TGTGCCAGCAGCCAAGGGTTGAGAAAAATAGCGGGGGCGGCAGATACGCAGTATTTT. It translates to CASSQGLRKIAGAADTQYF.

V is TRBV20-1 and J is TRBJ1-1; tentatively, D is TRBD1 (5 bases). The V end was cut by 2 bases, the J end by 1 base, with 11 bases between. Germline V lookup: CDR1 DFQATT, CDR2 SNEGSKA (reference sequence). The CDR3 is made up of 14 amino acids. CDR3 in DNA: TGCAGTGCTAGATCCCCAGGGAAGAACACTGAAGCTTTCTTT. It encodes CSARSPGKNTEAFF.

The genes are TRBV2 and TRBJ1-1; D is ambiguous. The germline gives CDR1 SNHLY, CDR2 FYNNEI. V dropped 10 bases and J dropped 1 base, with 13 bases sitting between them. The CDR3 extends over 13 amino acids. The CDR3 nucleotides read TGTGCCACCGAGGAGGAGGAGAACACTGAAGCTTTCTTT. This sequence encodes CATEEEENTEAFF.

The sample holds one count of this clonotype. The chain's CDR3 is CASSSFQGGPDTQYF. The CDR3 DNA is TGTGCCAGCAGCTCATTTCAGGGGGGCCCAGATACGCAGTATTTT. The chain uses TRBV7-9 and TRBJ2-3, with D possibly matching TRBD1 (7 bases). Germline V gene lookup returns CDR1 SEHNR and CDR2 FQNEAQ (reference sequence). The V gene lost 4 bases and the J gene lost 4 bases, with 15 bases spanning the gap. This CDR3 is built from 15 residues.

V usage is TRBV11-2 and J usage is TRBJ2-7, with D perhaps TRBD2 (5 bases). Germline V CDR1 and CDR2: SGHAT, FQNNGV. The CDR3 sequence is 16 residues long. The V end lost 3 bases, the J end lost 5 bases, and 20 bases lay between the germline ends. The CDR3 nucleotides read TGTGCCAGCAGCTTTGTCCGTGACTCCCTGGGAGACGAGCAGTACGTC. Translating it yields CASSFVRDSLGDEQYV.

The chain joins TRBV5-6 to TRBJ2-3, with TRBD2 matching over 13 bases. This CDR3 is 18 amino acids long. The germline V gene encodes CDR1 SGHDT and CDR2 YYEEEE. V lost 4 bases to trimming and J lost 0 bases; unmatched junction nucleotides: 8. The CDR3 nucleotides read TGTGCCAGCAGCAACGGACTAGCGGGGGCCTCTAGCACAGATACGCAGTATTTT. Residues: CASSNGLAGASSTDTQYF. The entire variable domain, with the rest obtained from reference TRBV5-6 and TRBJ2-3, is as follows: DAGVTQSPTHLIKTRGQQVTLRCSPKSGHDTVSWYQQALGQGPQFIFQYYEEEERQRGNFPDRFSGHQFPNYSSELNVNALLLGDSALYLCASSNGLAGASSTDTQYFGPGTRLTVL.

This chain joins TRBV15 and TRBJ2-5, with 10 bases lining up with TRBD2. The CDR3 covers 16 residues. Germline V CDR1 and CDR2: LNHNV, YYDKDF (reference sequence). V shed 1 base and J 5 bases; nucleotides not matched to a gene: 7. The CDR3 nucleotides read TGTGCCACCAGCAGAGGGGGGACTAGCGAGGGGGAGACCCAGTACTTC. It specifies CATSRGGTSEGETQYF.

The chain is built from TRBV15 and TRBJ2-5; 11 bases match TRBD2. From germline, CDR1 is LNHNV and CDR2 YYDKDF (reference sequence). Germline trimming cut 3 bases from V and 5 bases from J; bases unmatched to any gene: 5. The CDR3 has 15 residues. CDR3 DNA: TGTGCCACCAGCAGGCAGACTAGCGGGGTTGAGACCCAGTACTTC. This codes for CATSRQTSGVETQYF.

This clonotype was found a few times. The V and J genes are TRBV20-1 and TRBJ1-5; unclear D gene. In germline, CDR1 is DFQATT, CDR2 SNEGSKA (reference sequence). The CDR3 has 12 residues. Trimming removed 3 bases from V and 7 bases from J, with 10 bases in between. The CDR3 spells CSASRAGQPQHF. The CDR3 region has the DNA TGCAGTGCTAGCCGGGCGGGACAGCCCCAGCATTTT.

The rearrangement uses TRBV20-1 and TRBJ2-1; a weak D match, TRBD2 (6 bases). V was clipped by 6 bases and J by 9 bases, with 21 bases between them. Germline assignment: CDR1 DFQATT and CDR2 SNEGSKA (reference sequence). This CDR3 has 14 amino acids. Here the CDR3 reads CSAGRGSDGAEQFF. CDR3 sequence (DNA): TGCAGTGCCGGGCGGGGTAGCGACGGAGCTGAGCAGTTCTTC.

The chain has TRBV27 and TRBJ1-1; TRBD1 aligns across 10 bases. The CDR3 is 15 residues long. The ends lost 7 bases at V and 0 bases at J; junction bases unmatched: 5. Germline loops: CDR1 MNHEY, CDR2 SMNVEV (reference sequence). The DNA of the CDR3 is TGTGCCAGCATCCGACAGGGGGCCCTGAACACTGAAGCTTTCTTT. Protein sequence: CASIRQGALNTEAFF.

The table lists this clonotype with a count of one. The V call is TRBV20-1, the J call TRBJ1-5; TRBD1 agrees at 8 bases. CDR1 is DFQATT, CDR2 SNEGSKA, per germline (reference sequence). The CDR3 extends over 12 amino acids. After removal of 6 bases from V and 4 bases from J, the junction contained 2 bases not matched to a gene. This chain's CDR3 is CSARQGNQPQHF. The CDR3 DNA reads as TGCAGTGCGCGACAGGGGAATCAGCCCCAGCATTTT.

The chain recombines TRBV13 with TRBJ1-6; D remains unclear. The CDR3 runs to 12 residues. Deletions cut 4 bases from V and 7 bases from J, with 5 bases between. Looked up from germline, CDR1 is PRHDT and CDR2 is FYEKMQ (reference sequence). Here the CDR3 DNA reads TGTGCCAGCAGCTCAGGAAATTCACCCCTCCACTTT. Translation gives CASSSGNSPLHF.

The J gene is TRBJ2-5, the V gene TRBV5-1; 9 bases align to TRBD1. This CDR3 contains 14 residues. J was trimmed by 3 bases and V by 4 bases; bases with no gene match: 4. Germline loops: CDR1 SGHRS, CDR2 YFSETQ. The CDR3 region is CASSVDRGKETQYF. The CDR3 nucleotides read TGCGCCAGCAGCGTGGACAGGGGAAAAGAGACCCAGTACTTC.